The T cell receptor (beta chain) described here comes from a study of spatial heterogeneity in lung cancer. Study context: The donors were about 67 patients with non-small cell lung cancer that was early-stage and untreated. After resection, follow-up PBMC samples were sequenced when available, at a median of roughly 24 months later.

Noted time point: blood at routine non-recurrence follow-up after resection. Tumor, nontumor lung or frozen PBMC supplied whole RNA, sequenced without sorting. Comments on this clonotype: Its matching antigen is unknown.

Whole-study results and caveats: The appearance of ubiquitous expanded tumor TCRs in blood was greater at resection than follow-up.

The trim removed 0 bases at V and 5 bases at J, leaving 6 bases unmatched. There are 15 residues in the CDR3. CDR1 and CDR2 (germline): KGHSH, LQKENI. Carried by each TCR cDNA molecule was a unique molecular identifier. TCRdb ran MiXCR on the 5' RACE reads and lists one entry per CDR3 protein. The sample has about 120,000 distinct CDR3 sequences, 9.5% to 15% seen once. The sequence derives from a male donor with early-stage non-small cell lung cancer. Sequencing used PBMCs, obtained at follow-up. The chain couples TRBV18 to TRBJ2-5; 7 positions match TRBD1. In DNA form, the CDR3 reads TGTGCCAGCTCACCACCGACAGGGTGGATCGAGACCCAGTACTTC. This translates into CASSPPTGWIETQYF.